This T cell receptor beta chain was sequenced in a study of cytomegalovirus exposure and HLA in healthy donors. J lost 0 bases, V lost 3 bases, and 7 bases had no gene match. Germline values: CDR1 SGHDN, CDR2 FVKESK. The CDR3 sequence is 18 residues long. The PCR used 60 Vbeta and 13 Jbeta primers. Data came from immunoSEQ multiplex PCR; TCRdb stores just in-frame clones and leaves some out. The sample includes 140,000 to 150,000 clones, about 82% of them seen just once. The sequence was collected from a male donor in good health and CMV-seronegative. Source material: PBMCs. This rearrangement joins TRBV14 to TRBJ2-6; 8 bases align to TRBD1. The DNA for the CDR3 is TGTGCCAGCAGCCACCACAGGGGGTCGGACTCTGGGGCCAACGTCCTGACTTTC. As protein: CASSHHRGSDSGANVLTF. The variable domain in full, completed from reference TRBV14 and TRBJ2-6, reads EAGVTQFPSHSVIEKGQTVTLRCDPISGHDNLYWYRRVMGKEIKFLLHFVKESKQDESGMPNNRFLAERTGGTYSTLKVQPAELEDSGVYFCASSHHRGSDSGANVLTFGAGSRLTVL.